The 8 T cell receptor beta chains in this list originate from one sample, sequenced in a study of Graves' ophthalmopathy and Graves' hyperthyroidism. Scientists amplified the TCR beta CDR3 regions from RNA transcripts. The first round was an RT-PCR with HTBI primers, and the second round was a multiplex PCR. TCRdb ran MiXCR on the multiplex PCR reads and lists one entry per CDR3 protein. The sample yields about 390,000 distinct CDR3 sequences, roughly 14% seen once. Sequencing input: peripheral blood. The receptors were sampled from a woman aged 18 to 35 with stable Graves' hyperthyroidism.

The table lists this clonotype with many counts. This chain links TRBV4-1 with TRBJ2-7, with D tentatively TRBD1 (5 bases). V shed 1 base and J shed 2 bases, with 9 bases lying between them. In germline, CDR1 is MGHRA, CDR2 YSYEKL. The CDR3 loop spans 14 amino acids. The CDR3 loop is CASSQGQGTYEQYF. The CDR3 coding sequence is TGCGCCAGCAGCCAAGGGCAGGGAACCTACGAGCAGTACTTC.

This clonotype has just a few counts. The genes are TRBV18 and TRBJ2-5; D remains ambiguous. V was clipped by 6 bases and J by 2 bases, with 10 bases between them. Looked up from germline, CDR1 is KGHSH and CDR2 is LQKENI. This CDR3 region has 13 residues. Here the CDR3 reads CASSPSKQETQYF. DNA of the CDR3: TGTGCCAGCTCGCCGTCAAAGCAAGAGACCCAGTACTTC.

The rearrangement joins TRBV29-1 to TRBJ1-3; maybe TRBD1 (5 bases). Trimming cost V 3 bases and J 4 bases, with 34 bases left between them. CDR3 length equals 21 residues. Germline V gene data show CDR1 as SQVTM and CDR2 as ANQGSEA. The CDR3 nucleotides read TGCAGCGTTGAGGAAGAGGGCAGGGCCCATATCTTACTCCTGAGGGGAAACACCATATATTTT. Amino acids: CSVEEEGRAHILLLRGNTIYF.

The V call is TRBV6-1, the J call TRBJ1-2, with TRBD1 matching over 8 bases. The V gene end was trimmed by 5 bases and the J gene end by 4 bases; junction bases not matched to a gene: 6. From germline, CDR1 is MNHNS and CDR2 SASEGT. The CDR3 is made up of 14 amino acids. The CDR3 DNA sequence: TGTGCCAGCAGTCGGCAGGGGGCTAGCTATGGCTACACCTTC. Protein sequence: CASSRQGASYGYTF.

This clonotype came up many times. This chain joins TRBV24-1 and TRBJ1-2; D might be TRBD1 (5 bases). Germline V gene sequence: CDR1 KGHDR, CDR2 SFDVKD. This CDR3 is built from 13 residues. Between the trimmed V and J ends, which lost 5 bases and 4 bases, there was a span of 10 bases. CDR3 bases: TGTGCCACCAGTGTGCGGGGCTTCTATGGCTACACCTTC. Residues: CATSVRGFYGYTF.

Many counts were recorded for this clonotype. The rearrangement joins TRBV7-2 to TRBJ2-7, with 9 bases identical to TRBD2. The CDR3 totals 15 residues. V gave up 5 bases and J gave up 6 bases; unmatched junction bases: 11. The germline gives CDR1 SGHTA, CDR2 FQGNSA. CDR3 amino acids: CASSQPGRGGSEQYF. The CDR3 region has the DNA TGTGCCAGCAGCCAACCTGGGCGGGGGGGCTCCGAGCAGTACTTC.

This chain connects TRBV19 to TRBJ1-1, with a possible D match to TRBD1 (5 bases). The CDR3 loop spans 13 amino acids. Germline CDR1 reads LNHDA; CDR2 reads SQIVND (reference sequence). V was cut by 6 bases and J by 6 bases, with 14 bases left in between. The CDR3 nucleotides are TGTGCCAGTAGGTCTAAAGGGACTTCTGAAGCTTTCTTT. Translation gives CASRSKGTSEAFF.

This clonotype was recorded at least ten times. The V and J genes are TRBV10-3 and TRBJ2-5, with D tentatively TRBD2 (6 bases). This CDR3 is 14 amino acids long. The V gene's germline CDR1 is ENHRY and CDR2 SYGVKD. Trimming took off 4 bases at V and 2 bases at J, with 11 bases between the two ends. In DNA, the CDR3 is TGTGCCATCAGTGGACTAGGACAACAAGAGACCCAGTACTTC. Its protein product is CAISGLGQQETQYF.